This T cell receptor beta chain was sequenced during a study of metastatic and nonmetastatic thyroid tumors. Study-level background: Repertoires from malignant and benign thyroid patients were compared across blood and tumor or nodule tissue.

Before thyroid surgery, none of the patients had received any treatment. V shed 2 bases and J shed 8 bases, with 15 bases lying between them. This CDR3 is built from 15 residues. Germline assignment: CDR1 MGHRA and CDR2 YSYEKL. Overall study findings and caveats: Versus benign nodules, malignant thyroid tumors reportedly had significantly higher TCR beta diversity, in blood and tumor.

In the original workflow: A distant-metastasis classifier for papillary thyroid cancer was built using CDR3 differences across clinicopathological groups. TCRdb reanalyzed the PCR reads via MiXCR. TCRdb assigned the V and J calls; the authors' analysis was not used. The sample carries 30,000 or so clones, 15% to 20% recorded once. In its sample, this clone is medium-sized. Its matching antigen is unknown. This receptor was taken from a female donor with papillary thyroid cancer or a benign thyroid nodule (not recorded which). Some clones in this sample may be carry-over from other donors' samples. The sequenced material came from blood. The genes are TRBV4-1 and TRBJ1-4; tentative D call: TRBD1 (5 bases). The DNA of the CDR3 is TGCGCCAGCAGCCAATTTTTGGGGACGGGGGAAAAACTGTTTTTT. It encodes CASSQFLGTGEKLFF.